This T cell receptor beta chain was sequenced in a study of T cell changes during pregnancy in multiple sclerosis. TCRdb keeps only in-frame clones here, not all; method: immunoSEQ multiplex PCR. The table has roughly 40,000 clones, 80% to 95% seen once. Germline values: CDR1 MDHEN, CDR2 SYDVKM. This CDR3 comprises 18 residues. V lost 6 bases and J lost 4, with 24 bases in between. The source is a female donor with multiple sclerosis, enrolled in a pregnancy study. Material: CD4+ T cells from peripheral blood mononuclear cells, obtained in the third trimester of pregnancy. This chain links TRBV28 with TRBJ1-4; D is ambiguous. The DNA of the CDR3 is TGTGCCAGCAGCGACCGGGAGTCGCCATTTATAATTAATGAAAAACTGTTTTTT. Translated, it gives CASSDRESPFIINEKLFF. The variable domain in full, completed from reference TRBV28 and TRBJ1-4, reads DVKVTQSSRYLVKRTGEKVFLECVQDMDHENMFWYRQDPGLGLRLIYFSYDVKMKEKGDIPEGYSVSREKKERFSLILESASTNQTSMYLCASSDRESPFIINEKLFFGSGTQLSVL.